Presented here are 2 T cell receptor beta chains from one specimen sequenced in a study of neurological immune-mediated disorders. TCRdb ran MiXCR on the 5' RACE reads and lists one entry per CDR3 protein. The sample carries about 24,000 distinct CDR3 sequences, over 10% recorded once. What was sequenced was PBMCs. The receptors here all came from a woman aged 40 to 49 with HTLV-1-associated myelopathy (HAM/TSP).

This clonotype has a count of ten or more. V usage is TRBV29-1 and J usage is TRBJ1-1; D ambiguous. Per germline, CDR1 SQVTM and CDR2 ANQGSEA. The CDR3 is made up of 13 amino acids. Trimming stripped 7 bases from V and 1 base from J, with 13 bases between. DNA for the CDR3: TGCAGCGCCACCTTGCAAGGGAACACTGAAGCTTTCTTT. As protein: CSATLQGNTEAFF.

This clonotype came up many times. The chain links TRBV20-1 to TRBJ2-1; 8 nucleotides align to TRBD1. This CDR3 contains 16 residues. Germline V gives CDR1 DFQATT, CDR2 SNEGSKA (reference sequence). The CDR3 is CGGTGVLGMGYNEQFF. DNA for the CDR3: TGCGGAGGGACAGGAGTTCTGGGAATGGGTTACAATGAGCAGTTCTTC.